This T cell receptor beta chain was identified in a study of cytomegalovirus exposure and HLA in healthy donors. The PCR had 60 Vbeta and 13 Jbeta primers. Original analysis: In a later analysis, of 79 million or so unique beta chains, roughly 11 million appeared in at least two donors. Sequencing was performed with immunoSEQ multiplex PCR; in TCRdb, only in-frame clones are kept and a portion is missing. D and trimming come from the DNA, and the V and J calls and clone size come from that table. The sample consists of some 120,000 clones, 79% of them appearing once. This CDR3 is built from 14 residues. Trimming took off 5 bases at V and 1 base at J, with 11 bases between the two ends. In germline, CDR1 is SGHNT, CDR2 YENEEA. Comments on this clone: Its antigen is undetermined.

Study outcomes and limitations: It was likely that a cluster of highly shared sequence variants was a sequencing artifact. Presence/absence analyses treated sequencing depth as roughly uniform across donors. Compared with the approximately 680-donor mean, an Asian-associated ancestry cluster reportedly had fewer N-insertions, according to a later analysis.

Sequencing used PBMCs. This sequence was found in a man younger than 30 in good health and CMV-seronegative. The chain carries TRBV11-3 and TRBJ1-1; D not resolved. CDR3 region: CASSLRAGNTEAFF. CDR3 nucleotide sequence: TGTGCCAGCAGCCTAAGGGCGGGGAACACTGAAGCTTTCTTT.